The 28 T cell receptor beta chains in this list originate from one sample, sequenced in a study of post-analysis software for immune sequencing data. Every TCR beta cDNA library bore unique molecular identifiers. TCRdb reanalysed the PCR reads using MiXCR and keeps one entry per CDR3 protein. Of approximately 350,000 distinct CDR3 sequences listed, less than 35% are singletons. Study results and caveats: TRBV5-6, TRBV5-1 and TRBV20-1 were among roughly five TRBV segments more frequent in patients than controls.

Their recognized antigens are unknown. Material for sequencing was blood. The receptor source for this set is a girl between 10 and 17 years old with multiple sclerosis.

This chain links TRBV20-1 with TRBJ2-1; 12 bases agree with TRBD2. With 5 bases clipped from V and 7 bases from J, the junction kept 12 bases outside the gene matches. The CDR3 is 16 amino acids. Germline CDR1 is DFQATT and CDR2 is SNEGSKA (reference sequence). The CDR3: CSAYRPGLAGGNEQFF. The CDR3 nucleotides read TGCAGTGCTTACCGCCCCGGGCTAGCGGGGGGGAATGAGCAGTTCTTC.

V gene TRBV7-2 combines with J gene TRBJ2-7; D assignment may be TRBD1 or TRBD2 (6 bases each). The germline V gene encodes CDR1 SGHTA and CDR2 FQGNSA. V lost 3 bases, J lost 7 bases, and 19 bases lay in between. The CDR3 sequence is 15 residues long. The CDR3 nucleotides read TGTGCCAGCAGCTTTAGGGTCGGGGGCAAGTTGGAGCAGTACTTC. Its translation is CASSFRVGGKLEQYF.

The genes are TRBV12-3 or TRBV12-4 and TRBJ2-1; the match to TRBD2 covers 10 bases. The length of the CDR3 is 18 residues. With V trimmed by 1 base and J by 9 bases, 15 bases remained unmatched. The CDR3 is CASSLGEAGTSDIGEQFF. The CDR3 DNA follows: TGTGCCAGCAGTTTAGGGGAGGCAGGGACTAGCGATATAGGTGAGCAGTTCTTC.

This clonotype was observed a few times. The chain combines TRBV18 with TRBJ2-1; perhaps TRBD2 as D (7 bases). Germline V gene sequence: CDR1 KGHSH, CDR2 LQKENI. The CDR3 has 18 amino acids. V was shortened by 3 bases and J by 1 base, with 19 bases between the two germline ends. In DNA form, the CDR3 reads TGTGCCAGCTCACCCATGGCGGGGGCGCGGAATTCCTACAATGAGCAGTTCTTC. Translated: CASSPMAGARNSYNEQFF.

At least ten counts were recorded for this clonotype. The chain employs TRBV6-5 and TRBJ2-7; 9 bases agree with TRBD1. V shed 10 bases and J 3 bases; nucleotides not matched to a gene: 7. The CDR3 runs 13 residues. The germline gives CDR1 MNHEY, CDR2 SVGAGI. CDR3 in DNA: TGTGCCACCAGACCGGGACAGGGCTACGAGCAGTACTTC. Encoded protein: CATRPGQGYEQYF.

The gene calls are TRBV7-2 and TRBJ1-6, with D unresolved. The germline gives CDR1 SGHTA, CDR2 FQGNSA. V gave up 5 bases and J gave up 5 bases, with 19 bases separating them. The CDR3 totals 17 residues. CDR3 nucleotide sequence: TGTGCCAGCAGCCTCCCCTGGAGGGTTGGGGATAATTCACCCCTCCACTTT. Translation: CASSLPWRVGDNSPLHF. Variable domain in full (rest from reference TRBV7-2 and TRBJ1-6): GAGVSQSPSNKVTEKGKDVELRCDPISGHTALYWYRQSLGQGLEFLIYFQGNSAPDKSGLPSDRFSAERTGGSVSTLTIQRTQQEDSAVYLCASSLPWRVGDNSPLHFGNGTRLTVT.

This clonotype appeared a few times. The rearrangement links TRBV12-3 or TRBV12-4 to TRBJ2-1; tentatively, D is TRBD2 (6 bases). The ends were cut back, 3 bases at V and 1 base at J, with 7 bases in the middle. CDR3 length: 14 residues. In DNA form, the CDR3 reads TGTGCCAGCAGTTTTGGGACTTCCTACAATGAGCAGTTCTTC. Translating gives CASSFGTSYNEQFF.

The chain recombines TRBV5-1 with TRBJ2-3, with 11 bases identical to TRBD2. J lost 5 bases, V lost 1 base, and 3 bases had no gene match. Germline values: CDR1 SGHRS, CDR2 YFSETQ. The CDR3 runs 15 residues. The CDR3 region has the DNA TGCGCCAGCAGCTTGAATAGCGGGGGGGTAGATACGCAGTATTTT. Translating it yields CASSLNSGGVDTQYF.

This chain uses TRBV29-1 with TRBJ2-3; D is unclear. V was pared by 3 bases and J by 6 bases, with 10 bases between. The CDR3 covers 12 residues. CDR1 is SQVTM, CDR2 ANQGSEA, per germline. CDR3: CSVDPTSDTQYF. In DNA, the CDR3 is TGCAGCGTTGACCCGACATCGGATACGCAGTATTTT.

This clonotype has just a few counts. The chain uses TRBV4-2 and TRBJ2-3; 7 positions agree with TRBD2. The J segment lost 0 bases and the V segment lost 0 bases, leaving 3 bases of the junction unmatched. From germline, CDR1 is LGHNA and CDR2 YNFKEQ. The CDR3 runs 16 residues. CDR3 region: CASSQDPGLSTDTQYF. CDR3 nucleotide sequence: TGTGCCAGCAGCCAAGATCCGGGACTAAGCACAGATACGCAGTATTTT.

The V gene is TRBV20-1, the J gene TRBJ1-2; D may be TRBD1 (5 bases). CDR3 length: 17 residues. Per germline, CDR1 DFQATT and CDR2 SNEGSKA (reference sequence). The germline V and J ends were trimmed by 5 bases and 3 bases, with 25 bases remaining between them. The CDR3 is CSAASLGQPLDYYGYTF. The CDR3 DNA is TGCAGTGCTGCCTCTCTGGGGCAGCCATTGGATTACTATGGCTACACCTTC.

This sequence joins TRBV5-6 and TRBJ2-1; D may correspond to TRBD1 or TRBD2 (5 bases each). The length of the CDR3 is 14 residues. In germline, CDR1 is SGHDT, CDR2 YYEEEE. V lost 6 bases, J lost 5 bases, and 15 bases lay in between. CDR3 in DNA: TGTGCCAGCAACTTTCTCGGGGCTAACAATGAGCAGTTCTTC. Translating it yields CASNFLGANNEQFF.

This clonotype was picked up a small number of times. This rearrangement joins TRBV7-3 to TRBJ2-3, with D unclear. Germline CDR1 SGHTA, CDR2 FQGTGA. The CDR3 covers 14 residues. The V gene lost 3 bases and the J gene lost 2 bases, with 9 bases spanning the gap. The CDR3, as DNA: TGTGCCAGCAGCTTGACTGGCCCCACAGATACGCAGTATTTT. Translation: CASSLTGPTDTQYF. Drawing the rest from reference TRBV7-3 and TRBJ2-3, the complete variable domain is GAGVSQTPSNKVTEKGKYVELRCDPISGHTALYWYRQSLGQGPEFLIYFQGTGAADDSGLPNDRFFAVRPEGSVSTLKIQRTERGDSAVYLCASSLTGPTDTQYFGPGTRLTVL.

This chain joins TRBV7-9 and TRBJ2-1; 8 nucleotides align to TRBD2. Germline V gene lookup returns CDR1 SEHNR and CDR2 FQNEAQ (reference sequence). The CDR3 is 16 residues long. V lost 6 bases, J lost 8 bases, and 15 bases stayed unmatched. CDR3 region: CASSSRRTSGLYEQFF. CDR3 coding DNA: TGTGCCAGCAGTTCCCGACGAACTAGCGGCCTATATGAGCAGTTCTTC.

The CDR3 bases are TGCGCCAGCAGCCACCCGACAGGAACTAATGAAAAACTGTTTTTT. Residues: CASSHPTGTNEKLFF. The chain uses TRBV4-1 and TRBJ1-4; D is perhaps TRBD1 (6 bases). Trimming took off 3 bases at V and 1 base at J, with 9 bases between the two ends. The length of the CDR3 is 15 residues. Germline CDR1 reads MGHRA; CDR2 reads YSYEKL.

The sample holds a few counts of this clonotype. At one of its ends the junction is not consistent with the germline gene, which may arise from a read error. This chain joins TRBV12-3 or TRBV12-4 and TRBJ1-2; 9 bases agree with TRBD1. The CDR3 length is 13 residues. The CDR3 DNA follows: TGTGCCAGCACCGAACAGGGGGCTAGGGGCTGCACCTTC. It specifies CASTEQGARGCTF.

The gene calls are TRBV6-5 and TRBJ1-2, with a possible D match to TRBD1 (5 bases). V dropped 10 bases and J dropped 2 bases, with 17 bases sitting between them. CDR1 and CDR2 (germline): MNHEY, SVGAGI. The CDR3 has 14 residues. The CDR3 loop is CATSNPTENYGYTF. CDR3 nucleotides: TGTGCCACCTCAAACCCGACAGAGAACTATGGCTACACCTTC.

V usage is TRBV9 and J usage is TRBJ2-1, with 16 bases aligning to TRBD2. Germline V lookup: CDR1 SGDLS, CDR2 YYNGEE. V gave up 0 bases and J gave up 9 bases; unmatched junction bases: 9. This CDR3 is built from 18 residues. Here the CDR3 reads CASSVVGGTSGGAAEQFF. CDR3 DNA: TGTGCCAGCAGCGTAGTAGGGGGGACTAGCGGGGGGGCCGCTGAGCAGTTCTTC.

The chain combines TRBV20-1 with TRBJ1-4, with TRBD1 as a possible D gene (5 bases). V lost 3 bases and J lost 3, with 11 bases in between. CDR1 is DFQATT and CDR2 is SNEGSKA in the germline V gene (reference sequence). The CDR3 runs to 14 residues. The CDR3 DNA is TGCAGTGCTAGTCCACAGGCCTCTAATGAAAAACTGTTTTTT. Its protein product is CSASPQASNEKLFF.

The chain joins TRBV6-2 or TRBV6-3 to TRBJ2-5; perhaps TRBD1 as D (6 bases). Germline CDR1 and CDR2: MNHEY and SVGEGT. Trimming cost V 8 bases and J 1 base, with 11 bases left between them. The CDR3 extends over 13 amino acids. The CDR3 spells CASEADSQETQYF. DNA for the CDR3: TGTGCCAGCGAGGCGGACAGCCAAGAGACCCAGTACTTC.

About this clonotype itself: The junction does not match germline at one end; this may be a read error. The chain is built from TRBV7-2 and TRBJ2-3; weak D call: TRBD2 (5 bases). This CDR3 spans 17 amino acids. CDR1 SGHTA and CDR2 FQGNSA come from the germline V gene. For the CDR3, the DNA is TGTGCCTGCAGCTTAAAGAGTTTCGGGGATAGAACAGATACGCAGTATTTT. Translated, it gives CACSLKSFGDRTDTQYF.

This clonotype appeared once. The CDR3 reads CAIPGQGFRGYGYTF. The CDR3 nucleotides are TGTGCCATTCCGGGACAGGGGTTCAGAGGCTATGGCTACACCTTC. This chain joins TRBV2 and TRBJ1-2; 10 bases align to TRBD1. V lost 10 bases and J lost 4; bases outside the gene matches: 12. CDR3 length: 15 amino acids. CDR1 and CDR2 from the germline V gene are SNHLY and FYNNEI.

As DNA, the CDR3 is TGTGCCAGCAGTTACCAAGCGGACGGCCAGGGGCCCCAGCATTTT. This translates into CASSYQADGQGPQHF. The J gene is TRBJ1-5, the V gene TRBV12-3 or TRBV12-4; a weak D match, TRBD1 (5 bases). Trimming took 4 bases from V and 9 from J, leaving 19 bases between them. The CDR3 extends over 15 amino acids.

Only a few counts were recorded for this clonotype. The chain combines TRBV2 with TRBJ2-5, with 10 bases that match TRBD2. This CDR3 comprises 13 residues. CDR1 is SNHLY and CDR2 is FYNNEI in the germline V gene. The V segment lost 6 bases and the J segment 9 bases; nucleotides outside the gene matches: 7. Written as DNA, the CDR3 is TGTGCCAGCAGCGATAGCGGGGGGTTGGCCCAGTACTTC. It translates to CASSDSGGLAQYF.

This clonotype was counted between two and nine times. The chain couples TRBV6-4 to TRBJ1-2; the D gene is possibly TRBD1 (5 bases). V shed 2 bases and J shed 4 bases, with 11 bases lying between them. Looked up from germline, CDR1 is MRHNA and CDR2 is SNTAGT. The CDR3 runs to 14 residues. The CDR3 sequence: CASSDPRAGYGYTF. CDR3 DNA sequence: TGTGCCAGCAGTGACCCCAGGGCTGGCTATGGCTACACCTTC.

The CDR3 nucleotides read TGCGCCAGCAGCTCGGAGCCGGGGGGAAGCGCAGATACGCAGTATTTT. This sequence encodes CASSSEPGGSADTQYF. This rearrangement joins TRBV5-1 to TRBJ2-3; 7 bases are shared with TRBD2. With 3 bases clipped from V and 4 bases from J, the junction kept 11 bases outside the gene matches. Germline CDR1 reads SGHRS; CDR2 reads YFSETQ. There are 16 residues in the CDR3.

V usage is TRBV5-1 and J usage is TRBJ2-1; the D is unclear. Trimming removed 3 bases from V and 5 bases from J, with 6 bases in between. The CDR3 totals 12 residues. Germline CDR1 reads SGHRS; CDR2 reads YFSETQ. This CDR3 reads CASSWSNNEQFF. The CDR3 nucleotides are TGCGCCAGCAGCTGGAGTAACAATGAGCAGTTCTTC. The whole variable domain, remainder taken from reference TRBV5-1 and TRBJ2-1, is KAGVTQTPRYLIKTRGQQVTLSCSPISGHRSVSWYQQTPGQGLQFLFEYFSETQRNKGNFPGRFSGRQFSNSRSEMNVSTLELGDSALYLCASSWSNNEQFFGPGTRLTVL.

This clonotype has a handful of counts. The rearrangement joins TRBV20-1 to TRBJ1-1, with D tentatively TRBD1 (5 bases). Trimming stripped 3 bases from V and 4 bases from J, with 21 bases between. Germline CDR1 and CDR2: DFQATT and SNEGSKA (reference sequence). The CDR3 has 16 amino acids. CDR3 in DNA: TGCAGTGCTAGGCCCTCAGGGACGGTGATAAGCACTGAAGCTTTCTTT. Amino acids: CSARPSGTVISTEAFF.